This T cell receptor beta chain was identified during a study of human versus mouse CDR3 diversity and MHC coevolution. Assay: immunoSEQ multiplex PCR; the TCRdb copy retains only in-frame clones and omits some. The sample lists some 80,000 clones; around 92% were seen once. CDR1 SGHAT and CDR2 FQNNGV come from the germline V gene. This CDR3 has 14 amino acids. Trimming removed 1 base from V and 4 bases from J, with 10 bases in between. The genes are TRBV11-2 and TRBJ1-1, with D uncertain. Sample: naive CD4+ T cells from blood. The sample's subset: CD45RO-negative CD62L-positive naive CD4 T cells. The clonotype comes from a person aged 25 to 69 in good health. In DNA form, the CDR3 reads TGTGCCAGCAGCTTAGTTGGCGGATTCACTGAAGCTTTCTTT. It is translated as CASSLVGGFTEAFF.